This TCR beta chain came from a study of metastatic and nonmetastatic thyroid tumors. Study-level information: The study looked at repertoires side by side in blood and in tumor or nodule tissue from malignant and benign thyroid patients.

Prior to thyroid surgery, none of the patients had received any treatment. CDR1 is PRHDT and CDR2 is FYEKMQ in the germline V gene (reference sequence). V was clipped by 3 bases and J by 5 bases; unmatched bases: 3. CDR3 length equals 13 residues. MiXCR re-clonotyped the PCR reads for TCRdb. The data show around 28,000 clones, less than 30% seen once. The genes are TRBV13 and TRBJ1-2, with TRBD1 matching 7 bases. This clonotype was obtained from a female donor with papillary thyroid cancer or a benign thyroid nodule (not recorded which). Some clones in this sample may be carry-over from other donors' samples. The sample consisted of blood. The DNA for the CDR3 is TGTGCCAGCAGCTTTGGACAGGCATATGGCTACACCTTC. Protein: CASSFGQAYGYTF.